The 5 T cell receptor beta chains reported below all come from one sample, sequenced in a study of blood T cell repertoires in COVID-19. Sequencing used immunoSEQ multiplex PCR; TCRdb keeps in-frame clones, though not all of them. The table shows some 200,000 clones, with around 81% occurring only once. Material for sequencing was PBMCs or T cells enriched from blood (not recorded which). All receptors derive from a man aged 40-49 years who had recovered from COVID-19.

The chain carries TRBV7-2 and TRBJ2-7; 7 bases match TRBD1. Germline V gives CDR1 SGHTA, CDR2 FQGNSA. This CDR3 contains 15 residues. J was trimmed by 0 bases and V by 5 bases; bases with no gene match: 7. CDR3 in amino acids: CASSPRTGASYEQYF. CDR3 DNA: TGTGCCAGCAGCCCCCGGACAGGAGCCTCCTACGAGCAGTACTTC.

This clone was detected once. The rearrangement links TRBV6-5 to TRBJ1-5; D ambiguous. Per germline, CDR1 MNHEY and CDR2 SVGAGI. V was shortened by 2 bases and J by 1 base, with 6 bases between the two germline ends. This CDR3 region has 14 residues. CDR3: CASSYGGSNQPQHF. The CDR3 region has the DNA TGTGCCAGCAGTTACGGTGGCAGCAATCAGCCCCAGCATTTT.

The V call is TRBV29-1, the J call TRBJ2-2; TRBD1 aligns across 8 bases. The CDR3 contains 14 residues. Unmatched junction bases numbered 8, after V lost 5 bases and J lost 6 bases. The germline V gene encodes CDR1 SQVTM and CDR2 ANQGSEA. The chain's CDR3 is CSVKAQGAAGELFF. The CDR3 DNA reads as TGCAGCGTTAAAGCTCAGGGGGCGGCCGGGGAGCTGTTTTTT.

The rearrangement joins TRBV4-1 to TRBJ2-1; perhaps TRBD2 as D (7 bases). There are 12 residues in the CDR3. V lost 0 bases and J lost 15, with 12 bases in between. CDR1 is MGHRA, CDR2 YSYEKL, per germline. CDR3 sequence: CASSQDWGGRFF. CDR3 nucleotide sequence: TGCGCCAGCAGCCAAGATTGGGGGGGCCGGTTCTTC.

This chain joins TRBV9 and TRBJ2-2, with 8 bases identical to TRBD2. The CDR3 loop spans 13 amino acids. The V gene end was trimmed by 4 bases and the J gene end by 5 bases; junction bases not matched to a gene: 1. The germline gives CDR1 SGDLS, CDR2 YYNGEE. The CDR3 loop is CASSRGGTGELFF. The CDR3 nucleotides read TGTGCCAGCAGCCGGGGGGGAACCGGGGAGCTGTTTTTT.